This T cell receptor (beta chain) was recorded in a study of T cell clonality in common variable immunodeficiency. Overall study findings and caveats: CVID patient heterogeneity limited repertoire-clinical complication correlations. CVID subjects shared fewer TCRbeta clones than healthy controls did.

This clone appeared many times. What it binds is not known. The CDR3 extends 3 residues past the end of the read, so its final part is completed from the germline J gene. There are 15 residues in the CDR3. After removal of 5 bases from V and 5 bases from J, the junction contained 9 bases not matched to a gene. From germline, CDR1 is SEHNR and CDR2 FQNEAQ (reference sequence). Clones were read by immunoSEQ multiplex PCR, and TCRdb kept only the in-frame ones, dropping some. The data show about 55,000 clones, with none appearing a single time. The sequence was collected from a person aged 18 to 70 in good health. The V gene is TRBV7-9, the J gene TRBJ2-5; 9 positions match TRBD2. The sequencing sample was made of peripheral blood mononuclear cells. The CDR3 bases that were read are TGTGCCAGCAGCCTCATCCTAGCGGGAACTGAGACC. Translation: CASSLILAGTET. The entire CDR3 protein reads CASSLILAGTETQYF.